The text below deals with one T cell receptor (beta chain). What it binds is unknown. Noted time point: persistent/refractory GD, antithyroid drugs over 5 years with positive TRAb. PBMCs provided the RNA from which the TCR library was made. This sample was taken from a study of regulatory T cells in long-lasting Graves disease. Study-wide results and limits: Newly diagnosed disease favored TRBV20-1 and TRBJ2-1 over persistent disease.

The germline gives CDR1 DFQATT, CDR2 SNEGSKA (reference sequence). This CDR3 region has 15 residues. V lost 0 bases and J 3 bases, leaving 15 bases between the germline ends. Construction of the TCR beta libraries employed iRepertoire HTBI primers in conjunction with Arm-PCR of CDR3 regions. TCRdb reanalysed the multiplex PCR reads using MiXCR and keeps one entry per CDR3 protein. The sample lists approximately 400,000 distinct CDR3 sequences, roughly 20% occurring once. V is TRBV20-1 and J is TRBJ2-7; the D call may be TRBD1 or TRBD2 (5 bases each). The clonotype originates from a female donor with Graves disease. The sample was peripheral blood mononuclear cells (PBMCs), taken when the disease was refractory, from a patient treated with antithyroid drugs. The CDR3 DNA sequence: TGCAGTGCTAGAGATCCCCGGGGCTCTGACTACGAGCAGTACTTC. The encoded protein is CSARDPRGSDYEQYF.